This T cell receptor beta chain was retrieved from a study of blood T cells in healthy people across ages (dated by TCRdb to between 2015 and 2017). With respect to the entire study: In model experiments, roughly one uniquely barcoded TCR beta cDNA molecule per two T cells was captured by template switching. Donors of different ages were randomly distributed across sequencing lanes to avoid experimental bias. Using deep sequencing normalized with unique cDNA molecular identifiers, the study measured how TCR beta repertoire diversity changes with age. Two additional independent replicas of 1 million unique cDNA reads from the same blood draw were analyzed for two donors (one aged 18 to 30 and one aged 80 or older). The donors were split into four age groups: young (average around 15 years), middle-aged (roughly 40), aged (roughly 68) and long-lived (approximately 80).

The roughly 39 donors, aged roughly 6 to 95 years, were systemically healthy Caucasian individuals from Russia. Each donor gave ten milliliters of peripheral blood, drawn into EDTA-treated Vacutainer tubes. Ficoll-Paque density-gradient centrifugation was used to isolate PBMCs, with at least 6 million obtained per sample. Trizol reagent was used to extract total RNA from PBMCs, with at least 6 micrograms per sample. For every donor, flow cytometry on a PBMC aliquot measured the percentage of naive CD45RAhigh/CD27high T cells. Study-wide findings and limitations: The CMV infection status of donors was not known, potentially confounding age-related changes in expanded clonotypes. Compared with the aged group, more naive CD4+ T cells, fewer expanded clones and increased TCR diversity were shown by the long-lived group, suggesting age selection. Total diversity estimates from one million sequenced T cells were considered lower bounds and underestimates. As age increased, observed TCR beta diversity per million T cells dropped in a roughly linear way, and a significant reduction was already evident by age around 41. Observed TCR beta diversity correlated strongly with the percentage of naive T cells measured by flow cytometry. Conclusive comparison of naive and antigen-experienced compartments was prevented by the profiling of bulk unsorted PBMCs.

The protocol used for the library was 5' RACE. Sequencing took place on an Illumina HiSeq 2500. A second PCR of roughly 7 to 11 cycles was performed with a sample-barcoded 5' primer and a J-beta primer mix. A unique molecular identifier was introduced onto each TCR beta cDNA molecule by a template-switch 5' adaptor carrying 12 random nucleotides. Each sample yielded at least 2.5 million CDR3-containing paired-end reads. First-strand cDNA was synthesized from all RNA with the Mint cDNA synthesis kit, primed by a TRBC-specific oligonucleotide. After uracil-DNA glycosylase treatment, a first 18-cycle PCR used universal primers M1SS and BC2_uni_R on all cDNA. The source study handled its data this way. Normalization of each sample was performed by random selection of 1 million high-quality reads, each carrying a distinct molecular identifier. Reads with shared molecular identifiers were discarded instead of being binned into consensus sequences. MiTCR, with a Q25 quality threshold and the strictest error-elimination algorithm, was used for CDR3 identification, clonotype clustering and error correction. A nonparametric unseen species model using Euler transformation provided a lower-bound estimate of total TCR beta diversity. Using fastp trimming at Q25 and MiXCR clonotype assembly, TCRdb reanalyzed the public sequencing data and kept in-frame beta chains. Rows with a matching CDR3 protein are joined into one entry that keeps the most common DNA and genes. The V and J calls reflect TCRdb's pipeline rather than the authors' work. The sample profile shows approximately 1.5 million distinct CDR3 sequences; about 35% of them were found once. Of the sample, 11% is held by the ten largest clones.

The junction carries 20 bases between V and J, which are trimmed by 7 bases and 8 bases respectively. For CDR1 and CDR2, the germline V gene lists MNHNS and SASEGT. From its cysteine to its phenylalanine, the CDR3 spans 14 amino acids. The read is trimmed to its CDR3 DNA, 42 bases read in frame from base 1. This clonotype was detected only a few times. Its antigen remains unidentified. No clone much larger than this one lies a single base away; base qualities are absent. The receptor was derived from a woman in her twenties or thirties in good health. Sequences were obtained from blood. The rearrangement combines TRBV6-1 with TRBJ1-2, with no confidently assigned D gene. The bases are TGTGCCAGCAACCAGGCCCTCCATCTTCAAGGCTACACCTTC. This yields the protein CASNQALHLQGYTF.